This T cell receptor (beta chain) came from a study of T-cell memory formation after mild COVID-19. This clonotype was counted a few times. CDR3 length equals 14 residues. CDR1 is SNHLY and CDR2 is FYNNEI in the germline V gene. Trimming cost V 1 base and J 8 bases, with 12 bases left between them. MiXCR was run by TCRdb on the 5' RACE reads, yielding one entry per CDR3 protein. Seen here are around 90,000 distinct CDR3 sequences, about 13% observed once, and the top ten hold about 29%. The rearrangement joins TRBV2 to TRBJ1-3; D perhaps matches TRBD1 (6 bases). The receptor's source is an adult woman who had mild COVID-19 (a few samples of this study predate the infection). Cell type and time point are not known. Input material: PBMCs or a T cell subset sorted from them (not recorded which). The CDR3 DNA follows: TGTGCCAGCAGTGAAGGACAAGGGGGAGACACCATATATTTT. Translated: CASSEGQGGDTIYF. The complete variable domain, with remaining parts taken from reference TRBV2 and TRBJ1-3, reads EPEVTQTPSHQVTQMGQEVILRCVPISNHLYFYWYRQILGQKVEFLVSFYNNEISEKSEIFDDQFSVERPDGSNFTLKIRSTKLEDSAMYFCASSEGQGGDTIYFGEGSWLTVV.